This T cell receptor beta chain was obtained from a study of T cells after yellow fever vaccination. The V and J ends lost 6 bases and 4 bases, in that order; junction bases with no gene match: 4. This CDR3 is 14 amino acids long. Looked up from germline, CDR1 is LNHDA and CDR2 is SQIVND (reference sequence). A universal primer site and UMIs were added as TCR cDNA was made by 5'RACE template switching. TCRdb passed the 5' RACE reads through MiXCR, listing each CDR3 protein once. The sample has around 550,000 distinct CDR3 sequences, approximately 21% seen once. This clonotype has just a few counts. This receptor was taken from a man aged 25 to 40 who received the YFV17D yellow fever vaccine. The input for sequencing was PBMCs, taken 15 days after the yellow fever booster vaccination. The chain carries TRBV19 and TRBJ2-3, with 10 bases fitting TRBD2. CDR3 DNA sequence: TGTGCCAGTAGCCTAGCGGGAGTTTCAGATACGCAGTATTTT. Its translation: CASSLAGVSDTQYF.